The rows below give T cell receptor beta chains drawn from one sample of a study of cytomegalovirus exposure and HLA in healthy donors. Clones were sequenced by immunoSEQ multiplex PCR, and TCRdb holds only the in-frame ones, with some missing. This table holds about 240,000 clones, 81% found once. Sequenced material: PBMCs. These receptors originate from a woman aged 55-69 years in good health and CMV-seropositive. Both conserved end residues are part of each CDR3. A D gene is named only where the DNA matches it firmly. Only part of the rows carry a size: once, few, many, or a class if the clone is expanded.

TRBV7-6	-	TRBJ2-3	16	-	CASSSLAQMSTDTQYF	TGTGCCAGCAGCTCTTTAGCGCAGATGAGCACAGATACGCAGTATTTT
TRBV7-2	-	TRBJ2-1	12	-	CASSLQDNEQFF	TGTGCCAGCAGCTTACAGGACAATGAGCAGTTCTTC
TRBV5-1	once	TRBJ1-1	15	-	CASSKSTVQDTEAFF	TGCGCCAGCAGCAAATCCACCGTCCAGGACACTGAAGCTTTCTTT
TRBV13	-	TRBJ1-6	16	-	CASSLEGTTHNSPLHF	TGTGCCAGCAGCTTAGAGGGGACAACTCATAATTCACCCCTCCACTTT
TRBV28	once	TRBJ2-1	15	TRBD2	CASSPSGRGYNEQFF	TGTGCCAGCAGTCCGAGCGGGAGAGGCTACAATGAGCAGTTCTTC
TRBV2	few	TRBJ2-7	15	TRBD2	CASSGLLAGGYEQYF	TGTGCCAGCAGTGGATTGCTAGCGGGGGGTTACGAGCAGTACTTC
TRBV28	-	TRBJ2-5	15	-	CASSFYGRPQETQYF	TGTGCCAGCAGTTTTTATGGGCGACCCCAAGAGACCCAGTACTTC
TRBV5-1	-	TRBJ1-2	13	TRBD1	CASSPDRGYGYTF	TGCGCCAGCAGCCCGGACAGGGGCTATGGCTACACCTTC
TRBV5-1	-	TRBJ2-2	15	TRBD2	CASSATSGLTGELFF	TGCGCCAGCAGCGCGACTAGCGGACTCACCGGGGAGCTGTTTTTT
TRBV29-1	-	TRBJ2-2	12	-	CSVAWQSGELFF	TGCAGCGTTGCTTGGCAGTCCGGGGAGCTGTTTTTT
TRBV5-4	-	TRBJ1-1	14	TRBD1	CASSSWTGSTEAFF	TGTGCCAGCAGCTCTTGGACAGGGAGCACTGAAGCTTTCTTT
TRBV15	-	TRBJ2-1	16	TRBD2	CATSRAFGASGNEQFF	TGTGCCACCAGCAGAGCCTTTGGGGCTAGCGGCAATGAGCAGTTCTTC
TRBV9	-	TRBJ2-7	18	TRBD2	CASSVGVGTSGSSYEQYF	TGTGCCAGCAGCGTAGGAGTAGGGACTAGCGGGAGCTCCTACGAGCAGTACTTC
TRBV5-3	many	TRBJ2-7	17	TRBD2	CARSIPSVAGSYYEQYF	TGTGCCAGAAGCATACCGTCCGTAGCGGGATCTTACTACGAGCAGTACTTC
TRBV4-1	-	TRBJ2-5	15	-	CASSQDPGEQETQYF	TGCGCCAGCAGCCAAGATCCCGGAGAACAAGAGACCCAGTACTTC
TRBV28	-	TRBJ1-5	15	-	CASSAGSGGNQPQHF	TGTGCCAGCAGCGCCGGATCGGGGGGCAATCAGCCCCAGCATTTT
TRBV13	-	TRBJ1-4	14	TRBD1	CASSLRQGGEKLFF	TGTGCCAGCAGCCTCCGACAGGGTGGTGAAAAACTGTTTTTT
TRBV11-2	few	TRBJ1-3	15	-	CASSSDILSGNTIYF	TGTGCCAGCAGTTCCGACATTCTGTCTGGAAACACCATATATTTT
TRBV12-5	-	TRBJ2-5	20	TRBD2	CASGLVLPLRLAGGVETQYF	TGTGCTAGTGGTTTGGTACTCCCCCTGCGACTAGCGGGAGGGGTGGAGACCCAGTACTTC
TRBV10-3	-	TRBJ2-2	16	-	CAISEPDIRITGELFF	TGTGCCATCAGTGAGCCTGACATAAGGATCACCGGGGAGCTGTTTTTT
TRBV6-1	few	TRBJ2-7	13	TRBD1	CASSADRYYEQYF	TGTGCCAGCAGTGCGGACAGGTACTACGAGCAGTACTTC
TRBV11-2	few	TRBJ2-1	15	-	CASSLYSSSYNEQFF	TGTGCCAGCAGCTTATACTCAAGCTCCTACAATGAGCAGTTCTTC